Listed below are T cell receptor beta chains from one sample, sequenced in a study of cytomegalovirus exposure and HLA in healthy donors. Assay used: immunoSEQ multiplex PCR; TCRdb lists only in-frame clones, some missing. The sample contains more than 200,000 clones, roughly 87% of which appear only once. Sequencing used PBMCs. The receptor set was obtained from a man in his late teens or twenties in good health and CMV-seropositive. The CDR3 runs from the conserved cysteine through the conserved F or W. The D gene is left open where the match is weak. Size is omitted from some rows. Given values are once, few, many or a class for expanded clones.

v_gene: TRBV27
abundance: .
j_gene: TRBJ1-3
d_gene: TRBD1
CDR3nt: TGTGCCAGCAGTTCCGGGACAGGGACAAACACCATATATTTT
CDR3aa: CASSSGTGTNTIYF

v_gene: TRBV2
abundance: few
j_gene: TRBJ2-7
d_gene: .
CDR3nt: TGTGCCAGCAGTTACTACTACGAGCAGTACTTC
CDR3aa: CASSYYYEQYF

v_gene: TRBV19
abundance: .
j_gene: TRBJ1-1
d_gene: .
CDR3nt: TGTGCCAGTAGTCTAATGGAGGGGGGGATTAGTGAAGCTTTCTTT
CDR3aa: CASSLMEGGISEAFF

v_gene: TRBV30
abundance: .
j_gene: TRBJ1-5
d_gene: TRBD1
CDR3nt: TGTGCCTGGGGACAGGAGAATAGCAATCAGCCCCAGCATTTT
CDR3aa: CAWGQENSNQPQHF

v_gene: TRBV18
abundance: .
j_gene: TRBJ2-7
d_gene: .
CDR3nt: TGTGCCACCTCCGAAGGGGCATACTACGAGCAGTACTTC
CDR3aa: CATSEGAYYEQYF

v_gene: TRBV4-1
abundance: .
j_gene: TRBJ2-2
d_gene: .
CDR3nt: TGCGCCAGCAGCCAGTCTACCGGGACGGGGACCGGGGAGCTGTTTTTT
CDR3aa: CASSQSTGTGTGELFF

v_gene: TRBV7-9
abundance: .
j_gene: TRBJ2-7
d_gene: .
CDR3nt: TGTGCCAGCAGCTTATCAGGGGCCCTCGGGAACGAGCAGTACTTC
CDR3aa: CASSLSGALGNEQYF

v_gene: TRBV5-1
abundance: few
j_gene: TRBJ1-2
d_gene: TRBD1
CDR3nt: TGCGCCAGCAGCTTGGCCCCGGACAGGGTCTATGGCTACACCTTC
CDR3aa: CASSLAPDRVYGYTF

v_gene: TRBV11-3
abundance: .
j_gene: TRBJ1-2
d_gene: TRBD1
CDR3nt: TGTGCCAGCAGCTCCCACTTACCGGGACAGGGGCACTATGGCTACACCTTC
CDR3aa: CASSSHLPGQGHYGYTF

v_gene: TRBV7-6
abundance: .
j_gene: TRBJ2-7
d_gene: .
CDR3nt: TGTGCCAGCAGCCCCCGGGCAGAGGGGGTCGGCGAGCAGTACTTC
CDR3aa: CASSPRAEGVGEQYF

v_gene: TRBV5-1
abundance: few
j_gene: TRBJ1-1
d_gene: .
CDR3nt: TGCGCCAGCAGCCTAAACAGGGACGTGGCTGAAGCTTTCTTT
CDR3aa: CASSLNRDVAEAFF

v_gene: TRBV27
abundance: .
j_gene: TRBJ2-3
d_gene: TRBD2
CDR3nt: TGTGCCAGCAGTTTCGTTGCGGGAGCTCCAGATACGCAGTATTTT
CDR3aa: CASSFVAGAPDTQYF

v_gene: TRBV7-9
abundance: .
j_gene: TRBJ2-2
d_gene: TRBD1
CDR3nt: TGTGCCAGCAGCTTAGCGCCAGGGGGCAACACCGGGGAGCTGTTTTTT
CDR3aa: CASSLAPGGNTGELFF

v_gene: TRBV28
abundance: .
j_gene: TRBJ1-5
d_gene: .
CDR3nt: TGTGCCAGCAGTGGCGGGGCCAATCAGCCCCAGCATTTT
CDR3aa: CASSGGANQPQHF

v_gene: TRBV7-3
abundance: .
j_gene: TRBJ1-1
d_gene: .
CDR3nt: TGTGCCAGCAGCCCACAACAGGGTGTGATGAACACTGAAGCTTTCTTT
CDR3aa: CASSPQQGVMNTEAFF

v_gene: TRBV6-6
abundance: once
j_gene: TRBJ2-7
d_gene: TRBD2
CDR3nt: TGTGCCAGCAGGAGACTAGCGGATCCCCTTTACGAGCAGTACTTC
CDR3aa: CASRRLADPLYEQYF

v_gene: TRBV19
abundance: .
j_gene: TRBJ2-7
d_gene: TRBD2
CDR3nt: TGTGCCAGTAGCAGGACCCCTAGCGGGAGTCTCTACGAGCAGTACTTC
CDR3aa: CASSRTPSGSLYEQYF

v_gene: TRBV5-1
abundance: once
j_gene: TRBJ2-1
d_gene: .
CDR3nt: TGCGCCAGCAGCTTGGGGTGGGCCCAGGTCGGCAATGAGCAGTTCTTC
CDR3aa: CASSLGWAQVGNEQFF

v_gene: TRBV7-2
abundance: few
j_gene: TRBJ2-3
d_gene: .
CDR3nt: TGTGCCAGCAGCAGAGTAGATACGCAGTATTTT
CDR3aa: CASSRVDTQYF

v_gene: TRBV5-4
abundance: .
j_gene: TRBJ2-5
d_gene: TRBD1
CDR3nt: TGTGCCAGCAGCCCCCCCGGTGGGACAGCCCGGGGAGAGACCCAGTACTTC
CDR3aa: CASSPPGGTARGETQYF

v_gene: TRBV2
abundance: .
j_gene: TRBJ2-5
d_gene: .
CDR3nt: TGTGCCAGCAGTCGGACCCAAAAGGGGGAGACCCAGTACTTC
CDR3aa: CASSRTQKGETQYF

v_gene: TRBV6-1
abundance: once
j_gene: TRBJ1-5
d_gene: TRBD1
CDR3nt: TGTGCCAGCAGTGGACAGGGAAGCCAGCCCCAGCATTTT
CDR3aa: CASSGQGSQPQHF

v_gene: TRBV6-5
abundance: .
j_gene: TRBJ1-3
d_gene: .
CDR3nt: TGTGCCAGCAGTTACTCGCGGGGCCCCTCTGGAAACACCATATATTTT
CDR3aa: CASSYSRGPSGNTIYF

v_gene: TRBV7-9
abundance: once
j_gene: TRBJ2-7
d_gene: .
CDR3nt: TGTGCCAGCAGTCCCGGCGGAGAGCAGTACTTC
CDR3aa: CASSPGGEQYF

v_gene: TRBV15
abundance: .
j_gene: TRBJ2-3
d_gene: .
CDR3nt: TGTGCCACCAGCAGGGAGCGAAGGGGTAGCACAGATACGCAGTATTTT
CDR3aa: CATSRERRGSTDTQYF

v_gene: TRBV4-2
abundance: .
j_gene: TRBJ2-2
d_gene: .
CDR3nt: TGTGCCAGCAGCCAAGGCTTACAGGGACTTACCGGGGAGCTGTTTTTT
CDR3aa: CASSQGLQGLTGELFF

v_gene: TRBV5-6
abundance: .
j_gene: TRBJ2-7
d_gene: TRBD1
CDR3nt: TGTGCCAGCAGCCCATTCTCCGCGACAGGGTCCTACGAGCAGTACTTC
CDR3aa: CASSPFSATGSYEQYF

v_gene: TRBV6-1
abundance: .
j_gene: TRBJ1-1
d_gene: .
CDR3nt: TGTGCCAGCAGCCCAAGGAAGGCGGGGAACACTGAAGCTTTCTTT
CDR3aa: CASSPRKAGNTEAFF

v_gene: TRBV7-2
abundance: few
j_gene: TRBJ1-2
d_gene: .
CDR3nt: TGTGCCAGCAGCTCGGCATTCGGGAACTATGGCTACACCTTC
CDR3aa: CASSSAFGNYGYTF

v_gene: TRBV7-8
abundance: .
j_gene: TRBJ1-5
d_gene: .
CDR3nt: TGTGCCAGCAGCTTCCGACGGACTGTGAATCAGCCCCAGCATTTT
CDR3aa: CASSFRRTVNQPQHF

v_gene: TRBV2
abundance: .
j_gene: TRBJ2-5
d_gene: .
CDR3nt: TGTGCCAGCACCCTGGCTCGGGAGACCCAGTACTTC
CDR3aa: CASTLARETQYF

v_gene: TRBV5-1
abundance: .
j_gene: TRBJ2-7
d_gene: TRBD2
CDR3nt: TGCGCCAGCAGCTTTGCGTTAGCGGGATTCGACGAGCAGTACTTC
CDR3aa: CASSFALAGFDEQYF

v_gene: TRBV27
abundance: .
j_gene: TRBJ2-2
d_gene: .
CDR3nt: TGTGCCAGCAGTTTAAAAGGGGGAGCCGGGGAGCTGTTTTTT
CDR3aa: CASSLKGGAGELFF

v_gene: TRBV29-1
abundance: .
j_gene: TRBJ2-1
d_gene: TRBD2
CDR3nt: TGCAGCGTGGCTAGCGGGAGAGGCGATGAGCAGTTCTTC
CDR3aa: CSVASGRGDEQFF

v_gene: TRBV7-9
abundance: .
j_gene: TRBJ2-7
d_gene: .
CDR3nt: TGTGCCAGCAGAAGGGACAACGAGCAGTACTTC
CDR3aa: CASRRDNEQYF

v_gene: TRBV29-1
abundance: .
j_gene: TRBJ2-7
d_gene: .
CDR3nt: TGCAGCGTTGAATTGGCGAGCGAGCAGTACTTC
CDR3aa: CSVELASEQYF